This T cell receptor beta chain was identified in a study of early T cells in non-severe SARS-CoV-2 infection. The overall study: Unsorted whole-blood RNA was sequenced in bulk, leaving chains unpaired.

This clonotype was found a few times. Antigen specificity is unknown. General study results and limits: Using VDJdb, the matching emphasized anti-spike CD8 responses while missing private and CD4 specificities.

Unique molecular identifier tags were affixed to discrete cDNA molecules. TCRdb re-analysed the 5' RACE reads in MiXCR, keeping a single row per CDR3 protein. The sample consists of approximately 80,000 distinct CDR3 sequences, roughly 10% of them appearing once. The CDR3 runs 11 residues. V gene TRBV21-1 combines with J gene TRBJ2-7. TRBV21-1 is deemed a pseudogene. The receptor comes from an adult who was a healthcare worker with PCR-confirmed SARS-CoV-2 infection or an uninfected control (not recorded which). This sample comprised whole blood, obtained at baseline. CDR3 protein: CARPVLYEQYF. In DNA, the CDR3 is TGTGCCAGACCCGTCCTCTACGAGCAGTACTTC.